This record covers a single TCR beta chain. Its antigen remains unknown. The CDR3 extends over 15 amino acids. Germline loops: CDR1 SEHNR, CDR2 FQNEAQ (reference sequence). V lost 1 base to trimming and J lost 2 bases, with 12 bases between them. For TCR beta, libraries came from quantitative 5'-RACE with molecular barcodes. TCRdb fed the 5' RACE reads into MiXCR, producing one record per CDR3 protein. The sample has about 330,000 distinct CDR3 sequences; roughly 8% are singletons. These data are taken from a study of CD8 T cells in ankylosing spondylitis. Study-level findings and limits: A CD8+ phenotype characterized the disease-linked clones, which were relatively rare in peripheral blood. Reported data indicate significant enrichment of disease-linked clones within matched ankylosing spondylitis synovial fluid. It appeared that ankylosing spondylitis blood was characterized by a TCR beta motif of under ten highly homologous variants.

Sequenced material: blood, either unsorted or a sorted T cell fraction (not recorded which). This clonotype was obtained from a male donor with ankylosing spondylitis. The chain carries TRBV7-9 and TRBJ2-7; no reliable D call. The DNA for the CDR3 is TGTGCCAGCAGCTTAGTTGGGCAGCCAACCTACGAGCAGTACTTC. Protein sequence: CASSLVGQPTYEQYF. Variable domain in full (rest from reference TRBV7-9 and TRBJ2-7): DTGVSQNPRHKITKRGQNVTFRCDPISEHNRLYWYRQTLGQGPEFLTYFQNEAQLEKSRLLSDRFSAERPKGSFSTLEIQRTEQGDSAMYLCASSLVGQPTYEQYFGPGTRLTVT.